Sequencing of this T cell receptor (beta chain) was carried out in a study of early T cells in non-severe SARS-CoV-2 infection. Study at large: Sequencing was performed on bulk RNA from unsorted whole blood, leaving chains unpaired.

Remarks on this clonotype: Its antigen is not known.

This CDR3 region has 12 residues. Germline CDR1 reads KGHSH; CDR2 reads LQKENI. V lost 3 bases, J lost 6 bases, and 6 bases lay in between. Overall study results and limits: There was a bias toward anti-spike CD8 responses in VDJdb matching, which missed private and CD4 specificities.

The TCR library protocol was used to attach unique molecular identifiers. These identifiers were attached to individual cDNA molecules. MiXCR was run by TCRdb on the 5' RACE reads, yielding one entry per CDR3 protein. The sample holds about 100,000 distinct CDR3 sequences; roughly an eighth are singletons and the top ten take about 2.1%. The rearrangement uses TRBV18 and TRBJ2-1; D is undetermined. Sequenced input: whole blood. This receptor was taken from an adult who was a healthcare worker with PCR-confirmed SARS-CoV-2 infection or an uninfected control (not recorded which). The CDR3 DNA is TGTGCCAGCTCACCCATAGCCAATGAGCAGTTCTTC. Its protein is CASSPIANEQFF.